These 4 T cell receptor beta chains originate from one sample sequenced in a study of control samples from healthy donors and cancer patients. Data came from immunoSEQ multiplex PCR; TCRdb stores just in-frame clones and leaves some out. The table lists 100,000 to 150,000 clones, more than 75% of them singletons, with around 1.8% in the top ten. Sequenced material: blood. Receptors were obtained from a man between 18 and 29 years old in good health.

This clone appeared once. The chain has TRBV2 and TRBJ2-1, with 14 bases that match TRBD2. V lost 4 bases to trimming and J lost 8 bases; unmatched junction nucleotides: 1. Germline assignment: CDR1 SNHLY and CDR2 FYNNEI. The CDR3 has 14 residues. The DNA for the CDR3 is TGTGCCAGCAGTGTGACTAGCGGGAGGGATGAGCAGTTCTTC. Residues: CASSVTSGRDEQFF.

This rearrangement joins TRBV19 to TRBJ2-7, with D maybe TRBD2 (6 bases). This CDR3 spans 13 amino acids. The V gene's germline CDR1 is LNHDA and CDR2 SQIVND (reference sequence). V was pared by 1 base and J by 7 bases, with 11 bases between. The DNA for the CDR3 is TGTGCCAGTAGTATAGTGGTAGCGGCGGAGCAGTACTTC. Translated: CASSIVVAAEQYF.

This clone is a singleton in its sample. This chain connects TRBV27 to TRBJ2-7, with D possibly being TRBD2 (5 bases). There are 13 residues in the CDR3. The V end lost 7 bases, the J end lost 2 bases, and 12 bases lay between the germline ends. From germline, CDR1 is MNHEY and CDR2 SMNVEV (reference sequence). The CDR3 coding sequence is TGTGCCAGCATTCCTACGGGGACCTACGAGCAGTACTTC. Amino acid sequence: CASIPTGTYEQYF.

The chain combines TRBV13 with TRBJ2-1, with a possible D match to TRBD2 (5 bases). Per germline, CDR1 PRHDT and CDR2 FYEKMQ (reference sequence). The V end was cut by 5 bases, the J end by 6 bases, with 20 bases between. CDR3 length: 16 residues. The CDR3 loop reads CASSPKGIRTFNEQFF. DNA for the CDR3: TGTGCCAGCAGCCCGAAGGGTATCAGGACTTTCAATGAGCAGTTCTTC.